This passage covers 27 T cell receptor beta chains from one sample sequenced in a study of blood T cell repertoires in COVID-19. Some clones are missing from TCRdb's copy, which holds only in-frame ones; the method was immunoSEQ multiplex PCR. The profile shows about 210,000 clones, 82% of them singletons. Sequencing was performed on peripheral blood. Every receptor here comes from a woman between 35 and 50 years old with acute or convalescent COVID-19.

The chain employs TRBV5-4 and TRBJ2-2, with TRBD2 identical over 13 bases. V lost 2 bases to trimming and J lost 3 bases; unmatched junction nucleotides: 1. Germline values: CDR1 SGHNT, CDR2 YYREEE (reference sequence). The CDR3 runs 16 residues. This CDR3 is CASSFGLAGDTGELFF. As DNA, the CDR3 is TGTGCCAGCAGCTTCGGACTAGCGGGGGACACCGGGGAGCTGTTTTTT.

This clone has only one observation. The chain joins TRBV24-1 to TRBJ2-1, with D possibly TRBD2 on 5 matching bases. V gave up 3 bases and J gave up 4 bases, with 9 bases separating them. The germline gives CDR1 KGHDR, CDR2 SFDVKD. This CDR3 spans 14 amino acids. The CDR3 region is CATSDEGRYNEQFF. The CDR3 DNA is TGTGCCACCAGTGATGAGGGTAGGTACAATGAGCAGTTCTTC.

The rearrangement joins TRBV19 to TRBJ1-1, with 9 positions matching TRBD1. V lost 6 bases and J lost 7; bases outside the gene matches: 12. CDR3 length: 15 residues. Looked up from germline, CDR1 is LNHDA and CDR2 is SQIVND (reference sequence). CDR3 sequence: CASSPDRGPLNEAFF. CDR3 sequence (DNA): TGTGCCAGTAGCCCGGACAGGGGCCCCCTGAATGAAGCTTTCTTT.

The chain links TRBV12-5 to TRBJ2-7; 10 nucleotides line up with TRBD1. From germline, CDR1 is LGHNT and CDR2 FRNRAP. This CDR3 region has 15 residues. Losses at the gene ends were 1 base for V and 7 bases for J; bases not matched to a gene: 7. The CDR3 bases are TGTGCTAGTGGTTTGGGGACAGGGGGATGGATTGAGCAGTACTTC. Translated, it gives CASGLGTGGWIEQYF. The whole variable domain, filled in from reference TRBV12-5 and TRBJ2-7, reads DARVTQTPRHKVTEMGQEVTMRCQPILGHNTVFWYRQTMMQGLELLAYFRNRAPLDDSGMPKDRFSAEMPDATLATLKIQPSEPRDSAVYFCASGLGTGGWIEQYFGPGTRLTVT.

The rearrangement uses TRBV21-1 and TRBJ1-1; the DNA was not used to check the table's D call, TRBD1. TRBV21-1 is flagged as a pseudogene. The CDR3 contains 20 residues. CDR3 protein: CASSTRGFCAGPPQNTEAFF. CDR3 nucleotide sequence: TGTGCCAGCAGCACCAGGGGTTTTTGTGCAGGGCCACCCCAGAACACTGAAGCTTTCTTT.

This clone was recorded once. The chain carries TRBV29-1 and TRBJ2-2, with 7 bases that match TRBD1. Per germline, CDR1 SQVTM and CDR2 ANQGSEA. V lost 5 bases, J lost 0 bases, and 3 bases stayed unmatched. The length of the CDR3 is 14 residues. The CDR3 reads CSVLTGANTGELFF. CDR3 DNA sequence: TGCAGCGTTCTTACAGGGGCGAACACCGGGGAGCTGTTTTTT.

The chain employs TRBV25-1 and TRBJ2-2; 9 bases are shared with TRBD2. Losses at the gene ends were 3 bases for V and 7 bases for J; bases not matched to a gene: 9. Germline V gene lookup returns CDR1 MGHDK and CDR2 SYGVNS. CDR3 length: 16 amino acids. This chain's CDR3 is CASSEISGRGFGELFF. As DNA, the CDR3 is TGTGCCAGCAGTGAGATTAGCGGGAGAGGTTTCGGGGAGCTGTTTTTT.

The rearrangement links TRBV5-1 to TRBJ2-3; 9 nucleotides align to TRBD2. There are 16 residues in the CDR3. The trim removed 0 bases at V and 6 bases at J, leaving 8 bases unmatched. Germline loops: CDR1 SGHRS, CDR2 YFSETQ. CDR3 coding DNA: TGCGCCAGCAGCTTGGAGGTTGCGGGGGGGCTCGATACGCAGTATTTT. It specifies CASSLEVAGGLDTQYF.

V gene TRBV7-6 combines with J gene TRBJ2-3; TRBD2 matches at 9 bases. The CDR3 runs to 16 residues. V lost 0 bases to trimming and J lost 5 bases; unmatched junction nucleotides: 6. The germline CDR1 and CDR2 sequences are SGHVS and FNYEAQ. Written as DNA, the CDR3 is TGTGCCAGCAGCTTAGCGTTAGCGGGAGCCAGAGATACGCAGTATTTT. Translation gives CASSLALAGARDTQYF.

This clone was detected once. The chain joins TRBV4-1 to TRBJ2-4; D is possibly TRBD2 (6 bases). The CDR3 spans 18 residues. The germline V gene has CDR1 MGHRA and CDR2 YSYEKL. The V gene lost 2 bases and the J gene lost 2 bases, with 19 bases spanning the gap. The CDR3 DNA sequence: TGCGCCAGCAGCCAATCCCACCAGGCGGCGGGGCCCAAAAACATTCAGTACTTC. Translating it yields CASSQSHQAAGPKNIQYF.

The V gene is TRBV6-2 or TRBV6-3, the J gene TRBJ2-1, with unresolved D. V lost 2 bases to trimming and J lost 5 bases, with 4 bases between them. The CDR3 is 12 amino acids. Per the germline V gene, CDR1 is MNHEY and CDR2 is SVGEGT. CDR3 region: CASSYLNNEQFF. The CDR3 region has the DNA TGTGCCAGCAGTTACCTAAACAATGAGCAGTTCTTC.

This clone was seen ten or more times. This chain joins TRBV5-1 and TRBJ1-1, with a tentative D call TRBD1 (5 bases). Trimming stripped 3 bases from V and 3 bases from J, with 18 bases between. The V gene's germline CDR1 is SGHRS and CDR2 YFSETQ. The CDR3 is made up of 16 amino acids. The CDR3 DNA reads as TGCGCCAGCAGCTCCCGCCCGGGGGGGATGGACACTGAAGCTTTCTTT. It specifies CASSSRPGGMDTEAFF.

The chain combines TRBV9 with TRBJ2-1, with D possibly TRBD2 on 6 matching bases. The CDR3 is 14 amino acids. The V end lost 4 bases, the J end lost 10 bases, and 18 bases lay between the germline ends. Germline loops: CDR1 SGDLS, CDR2 YYNGEE. CDR3 nucleotide sequence: TGTGCCAGCAGCCCCCGACCGTATCGGGAGGAGCAGTTCTTC. It codes for CASSPRPYREEQFF.

V and J are TRBV12-3 or TRBV12-4 and TRBJ1-2; D is undetermined. The CDR3 covers 12 residues. Between the trimmed V and J ends, which lost 6 bases and 8 bases, there was a span of 13 bases. The CDR3 DNA is TGTGCCAGCAGCCCCCCCGCTGGCGGCTACACCTTC. It yields the protein CASSPPAGGYTF.

The chain uses TRBV29-1 and TRBJ2-1; 10 nucleotides match TRBD1. J was trimmed by 2 bases and V by 1 base; bases with no gene match: 5. From germline, CDR1 is SQVTM and CDR2 ANQGSEA. CDR3 size: 16 residues. The DNA for the CDR3 is TGCAGCGTTGAAGGGGGGGACAGGGGACCCTACAATGAGCAGTTCTTC. This translates into CSVEGGDRGPYNEQFF.

This clone was counted a few times. The chain uses TRBV10-3 and TRBJ2-7; 13 bases are a match to TRBD2. The CDR3 is 16 residues long. Per germline, CDR1 ENHRY and CDR2 SYGVKD. V shed 6 bases, J shed 5 bases, and the junction held 10 bases outside the gene matches. The CDR3 coding sequence is TGTGCCATCAGCTCCAGGACTAGCGGGAGTCCGAACGAGCAGTACTTC. Translating it yields CAISSRTSGSPNEQYF.

The rearrangement joins TRBV2 to TRBJ2-2, with D unresolved. The germline V and J ends were trimmed by 4 bases and 1 base, with 7 bases remaining between them. This CDR3 is 14 amino acids long. Germline CDR1 reads SNHLY; CDR2 reads FYNNEI. The CDR3 bases are TGTGCCAGCAGTGGGCAGATGAACACCGGGGAGCTGTTTTTT. The encoded protein is CASSGQMNTGELFF.

The V gene is TRBV15, the J gene TRBJ2-5, with 12 bases fitting TRBD1. J was trimmed by 5 bases and V by 4 bases; bases with no gene match: 5. Germline values: CDR1 LNHNV, CDR2 YYDKDF (reference sequence). The CDR3 sequence is 15 residues long. The CDR3 region is CATSTGQGARETQYF. The CDR3, as DNA: TGTGCCACCAGCACGGGACAGGGGGCGAGGGAGACCCAGTACTTC.

The chain employs TRBV2 and TRBJ1-5; TRBD1 matches 8 bases. Germline V gene lookup returns CDR1 SNHLY and CDR2 FYNNEI. The CDR3 is made up of 14 amino acids. V shed 2 bases and J 7 bases; nucleotides not matched to a gene: 4. The CDR3 sequence is CASSEQGAEQPQHF. In nucleotides, the CDR3 is TGTGCCAGCAGTGAACAGGGGGCCGAGCAGCCCCAGCATTTT.

The rearrangement uses TRBV2 and TRBJ2-1, with 13 nucleotides matching TRBD2. Germline CDR1 and CDR2: SNHLY and FYNNEI. The CDR3 spans 15 residues. Germline trimming cut 8 bases from V and 6 bases from J; bases unmatched to any gene: 7. The CDR3, as DNA: TGTGCCAGCCGCGGACTAGCGGGGGATAGCAATGAGCAGTTCTTC. This gives the protein CASRGLAGDSNEQFF. The whole variable domain, remainder taken from reference TRBV2 and TRBJ2-1, is EPEVTQTPSHQVTQMGQEVILRCVPISNHLYFYWYRQILGQKVEFLVSFYNNEISEKSEIFDDQFSVERPDGSNFTLKIRSTKLEDSAMYFCASRGLAGDSNEQFFGPGTRLTVL.

This sequence joins TRBV7-9 and TRBJ2-1; 9 nucleotides agree with TRBD1. This CDR3 is 13 amino acids long. Trimming at V came to 11 bases and at J to 9 bases, leaving 11 bases not matched to a gene. Germline CDR1 and CDR2: SEHNR and FQNEAQ (reference sequence). CDR3 bases: TGTGCCGGAACCCACAGGGGGCCGGGTGAGCAGTTCTTC. Translation gives CAGTHRGPGEQFF.

This clone was seen only once. The chain carries TRBV3-1 (or the pseudogene TRBV3-2) and TRBJ2-6; D not resolved. The V end was cut by 10 bases, the J end by 0 bases, with 10 bases between. Looked up from germline, CDR1 is LGHDT and CDR2 is YNNKEL (reference sequence). CDR3 size: 14 residues. The CDR3 DNA is TGTGCCACCCGCCCGAGCTCTGGGGCCAACGTCCTGACTTTC. This codes for CATRPSSGANVLTF.

The V call is TRBV30, the J call TRBJ2-7; D remains unclear. The germline gives CDR1 GTSNPN, CDR2 SVGIG (reference sequence). The V gene lost 5 bases and the J gene lost 5 bases, with 13 bases spanning the gap. The CDR3 loop spans 12 amino acids. CDR3 protein: CAWAVTTNEQYF. The DNA for the CDR3 is TGTGCCTGGGCAGTTACAACTAACGAGCAGTACTTC.

This clone occurred once. The genes are TRBV29-1 and TRBJ2-1; 8 nucleotides align to TRBD1. Trimming took 3 bases from V and 7 from J; bases not matched to a gene: 8. Looked up from germline, CDR1 is SQVTM and CDR2 is ANQGSEA. The CDR3 length is 14 residues. The CDR3 nucleotides are TGCAGCGTTGAGGTAGCGGACAGGGTGAATGAGCAGTTCTTC. This sequence encodes CSVEVADRVNEQFF.

A single count supports this clone. The rearrangement uses TRBV6-4 and TRBJ2-3; unclear D gene. This CDR3 is built from 13 residues. V was cut by 4 bases and J by 3 bases, with 8 bases left in between. Germline CDR1 reads MRHNA; CDR2 reads SNTAGT. CDR3 DNA: TGTGCCAGCAGTGCAAGACTGACAGATACGCAGTATTTT. Its translation: CASSARLTDTQYF.

V gene TRBV27 combines with J gene TRBJ2-7; 10 bases match TRBD2. The CDR3 has 14 amino acids. V was clipped by 3 bases and J by 3 bases; unmatched bases: 2. Germline CDR1 is MNHEY and CDR2 is SMNVEV (reference sequence). Here the CDR3 DNA reads TGTGCCAGCAGTTTCCTAGCGGGGGACTACGAGCAGTACTTC. Translated, it gives CASSFLAGDYEQYF.

The J gene is TRBJ2-1, the V gene TRBV10-1; no clear D. The germline V and J ends were trimmed by 6 bases and 0 bases, with 6 bases remaining between them. The CDR3 consists of 13 residues. The germline V gene encodes CDR1 WNHNN and CDR2 SYGVQD (reference sequence). The CDR3 region has the DNA TGCGCCAGCAGATCGGGCTCCTACAATGAGCAGTTCTTC. It encodes CASRSGSYNEQFF.